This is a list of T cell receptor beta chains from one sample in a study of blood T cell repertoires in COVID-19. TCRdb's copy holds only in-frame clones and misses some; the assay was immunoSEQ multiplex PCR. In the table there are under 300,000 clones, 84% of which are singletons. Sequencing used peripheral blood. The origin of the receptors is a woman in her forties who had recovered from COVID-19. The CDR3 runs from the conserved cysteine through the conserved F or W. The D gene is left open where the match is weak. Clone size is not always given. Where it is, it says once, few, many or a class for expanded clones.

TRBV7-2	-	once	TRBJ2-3	TGTGCCAGCAGCTTTGCGGGGACTCCGAACACAGATACGCAGTATTTT	CASSFAGTPNTDTQYF
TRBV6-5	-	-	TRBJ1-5	TGTGCCAGCAGGACTACAGTGTATAGCAATCAGCCCCAGCATTTT	CASRTTVYSNQPQHF
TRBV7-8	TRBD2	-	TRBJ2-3	TGTGCCAGCAGCCCCGGGGTAGCGGGGGGTTTTGATACGCAGTATTTT	CASSPGVAGGFDTQYF
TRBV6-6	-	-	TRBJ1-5	TGTGCCAGCACCAATTCCCGTGCAGAGGGTCAGCCCCAGCATTTT	CASTNSRAEGQPQHF
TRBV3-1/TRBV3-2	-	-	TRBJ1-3	TGTGCCAGCAGCCAGACAGGTAGCTCTGGAAACACCATATATTTT	CASSQTGSSGNTIYF
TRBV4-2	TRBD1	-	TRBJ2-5	TGTGCCAGCAGCCAAGAGGGGACAGGGAAAGAGACCCAGTACTTC	CASSQEGTGKETQYF
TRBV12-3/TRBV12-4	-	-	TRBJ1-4	TGTGCCAGCTGTGACAGCAATAATGAAAAACTGTTTTTT	CASCDSNNEKLFF
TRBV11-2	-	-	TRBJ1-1	TGTGCCAGCAGCCCCTCACAGGGTTTGGACACTGAAGCTTTCTTT	CASSPSQGLDTEAFF
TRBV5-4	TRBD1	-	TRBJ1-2	TGTGCCAGCAGCTTGCTACAGGGGGGGAATGGCTACACCTTC	CASSLLQGGNGYTF
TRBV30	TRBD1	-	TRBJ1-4	TGTGCCTCGGAAGGGGGCAATGAAAAACTGTTTTTT	CASEGGNEKLFF
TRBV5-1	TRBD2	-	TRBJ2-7	TGCGCCAGCAGCTCGGCGACTAGTAGCGGGCTCTACGAGCAGTACTTC	CASSSATSSGLYEQYF
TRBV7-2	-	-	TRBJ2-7	TGTGCCAGCAGCTCCGACGGGAGATACGAGCAGTACTTC	CASSSDGRYEQYF
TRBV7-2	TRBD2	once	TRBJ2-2	TGTGCCAGCAGCTTAGGCGGGGGGGCGCGGGAGCTGTTTTTT	CASSLGGGARELFF
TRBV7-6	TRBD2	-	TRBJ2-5	TGTGCCAGCAGCTTCCGGACTAGTGGCTCGGAGACCCAGTACTTC	CASSFRTSGSETQYF
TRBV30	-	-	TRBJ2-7	TGTGCCTGGACCGATATATCGACAGGAGCCGAGCAGTACTTC	CAWTDISTGAEQYF
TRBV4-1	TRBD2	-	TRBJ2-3	TGCGCCAGCAGTAGCGGGGGGGCCGATACGCAGTATTTT	CASSSGGADTQYF
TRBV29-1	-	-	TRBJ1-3	TGCAGCGTGGCAGGGGCTGGAAACACCATATATTTT	CSVAGAGNTIYF
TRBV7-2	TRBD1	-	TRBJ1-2	TGTGCCAGCAGCTCCCAACCGGGACAGCGAATCTATGGCTACACCTTC	CASSSQPGQRIYGYTF
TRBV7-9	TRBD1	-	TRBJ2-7	TGTGCCAGCAGCTTGGGGACAGGAGTTTGGGACGAGCAGTACTTC	CASSLGTGVWDEQYF
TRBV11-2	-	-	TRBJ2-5	TGTGCCAGCAGCTTGACACCAGGGGTCTCGGAGACCCAGTACTTC	CASSLTPGVSETQYF
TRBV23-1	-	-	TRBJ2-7	TGCGCCAGCAGTCAACCTCCGGCTCCGGACAGAATGATGGTCTCCTACGAGCAGTACTTC	CASSQPPAPDRMMVSYEQYF
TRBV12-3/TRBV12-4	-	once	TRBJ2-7	TGTGCCAGCAGACCGACAGGCTCCTACGAGCAGTACTTC	CASRPTGSYEQYF
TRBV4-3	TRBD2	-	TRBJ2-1	TGCGCCAGCAGCCCTGGTCGGGGACTAGGTCCCAATGAGCAGTTCTTC	CASSPGRGLGPNEQFF
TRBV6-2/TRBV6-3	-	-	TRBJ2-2	TGTGCCAGCAGTTACAGGGGATCCACCGGGGAGCTGTTTTTT	CASSYRGSTGELFF
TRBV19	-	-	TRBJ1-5	TGTGCCAGCTCCTTTGGGAGGCATCAGCCCCAGCATTTT	CASSFGRHQPQHF
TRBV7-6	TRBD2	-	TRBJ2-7	TGTGCCAGCAACGCGGGGGGCAGGAGGGCCTACGAGCAGTACTTC	CASNAGGRRAYEQYF